This TCR beta chain was sequenced for a study of post-analysis software for immune sequencing data. Across the whole study: Patients with relapsing-remitting, secondary progressive and progressive-relapsing multiple sclerosis courses were all represented.

The study's findings and limits: TRBV5-6, TRBV5-1 and TRBV20-1 were among five TRBV segments more frequent in patients than controls. People with multiple sclerosis had a significantly lower normalized Chao1 diversity than controls did. Those samples that were prepared in the same batch co-clustered strongly by F measure.

Sequencing libraries made from TCR beta cDNA carried unique molecular identifiers. T cells numbering roughly 0.9 to 10 million yielded cDNA molecules that totaled around 500,000. TCRdb re-derived calls from the PCR reads in MiXCR, one entry per CDR3 protein. The sample comprises approximately 360,000 distinct CDR3 sequences, approximately 33% of which are singletons, and roughly 13% rests with the top ten. On this clonotype itself: Its antigen is still unknown.

The germline CDR1 and CDR2 sequences are MDHEN and SYDVKM. V shed 3 bases, J shed 5 bases, and the junction held 5 bases outside the gene matches. The CDR3 sequence is 14 residues long. The chain carries TRBV28 and TRBJ2-3; 7 bases line up with TRBD2. The sample comprised blood. This TCR was sampled from a girl aged 10-17 years with multiple sclerosis. The CDR3 region is CASSFAGVGDTQYF. DNA for the CDR3: TGTGCCAGCAGTTTTGCGGGGGTTGGAGATACGCAGTATTTT.